The T cell receptor beta chain under discussion was sequenced for a study of Graves' ophthalmopathy and Graves' hyperthyroidism. As to this clonotype: Its antigen is as yet unknown.

Findings and limits, study-wide: Blood also carried most expanded thyroid clonotypes exceeding 0.001 frequency.

Investigators amplified TCR beta CDR3 regions from RNA transcripts. RT-PCR was first run with HTBI primers, then multiplex PCR in a second round. TCRdb reprocessed the multiplex PCR reads via MiXCR and lists one record per CDR3 protein. This sample has more than 550,000 distinct CDR3 sequences, with roughly two fifths found just once. The diagnosis combined clinical symptoms, thyroxine, TRAb, thyroid ultrasound and orbital computed tomography scans. An approximately 10 ml volume of fresh peripheral blood provided the PBMCs. This TCR derives from an adult man with Graves' ophthalmopathy. The specimen was peripheral blood.

The CDR3 DNA reads TGCAGCGTTACAAGGGGGGGGCATTGCAACACTGAAGCTTTCTTT. As protein: CSVTRGGHCNTEAFF. This sequence joins TRBV29-1 and TRBJ1-1; D perhaps matches TRBD1 (6 bases). V was trimmed by 5 bases and J by 2 bases, leaving 18 bases between them. The CDR3 contains 15 residues. Germline CDR1 SQVTM, CDR2 ANQGSEA.